This entry is about one T cell receptor beta chain. Its antigen is unidentified. Losses at the gene ends were 5 bases for V and 7 bases for J; bases not matched to a gene: 6. The CDR3 consists of 15 residues. Germline CDR1 reads SGHAT; CDR2 reads FQNNGV. These data are taken from a study of CD8 T cells in Susac syndrome. Study-wide results and caveats: The study conceded that its TCR sequencing and HLA analysis involved relatively few individuals.

When the RNA was reverse transcribed, random hexamers were used with an input of roughly 0.45 to 1 ug. The method of amplification for TCR beta CDR3 was immunoSEQ multiplex PCR, covering 54 Vbeta and 13 Jbeta. TCRdb reprocessed the immunoSEQ multiplex PCR reads with MiXCR, giving one entry per CDR3 protein. The sample lists 190,000 or so distinct CDR3 sequences, roughly 95% occurring once. CD8+ and CD4+ T cells circulating in blood were sequenced for TCR beta. Isolation of CD8+ and CD4+ T cells was performed negatively, whereas enrichment of TEMRA cells was done by FACS. The chain combines TRBV11-2 with TRBJ2-2; 11 bases map to TRBD1. The sample consisted of CD4+ T cells from PBMCs. This TCR derives from a human donor with multiple sclerosis. CDR3 sequence: CASSPRTGGHGELFF. DNA of the CDR3: TGTGCCAGCAGCCCGAGGACAGGGGGCCACGGGGAGCTGTTTTTT.